The next 8 T cell receptor beta chains were all read from a single sample in a study of shared clonotypes between healthy human individuals. The data were produced by immunoSEQ multiplex PCR, yet TCRdb's version contains in-frame clones alone and is incomplete. The sample records 1,500,000 or so clones, around 98.5% being singletons. The sample was naive CD4+ T cells sorted from blood. Stated subset: CD45RA+ positively selected. Receptors were obtained from a man aged 25-45 years in good health.

CDR3 residues: CASSLTGASGTDTQYF. CDR3 bases: TGTGCCAGCAGCTTGACAGGGGCCTCGGGCACAGATACGCAGTATTTT. The chain couples TRBV9 to TRBJ2-3; 8 positions match TRBD1. V was clipped by 4 bases and J by 1 base; unmatched bases: 8. The CDR3 has 16 residues. Germline loops: CDR1 SGDLS, CDR2 YYNGEE.

Concerning this clone: One junction end disagrees with the germline gene, perhaps due to a read error. The rearrangement links TRBV7-7 to TRBJ2-1; no clear D gene. CDR3 length: 14 amino acids. Germline lookup yields CDR1 SSHAT and CDR2 FNYEAQ (reference sequence). CDR3 sequence (DNA): TGTGCTAGCAGCTTAGTGGGCCTCTCGGGTGAGCAGTTCTTC. This encodes CASSLVGLSGEQFF.

The chain couples TRBV6-5 to TRBJ2-7; tentatively, D is TRBD2 (6 bases). Germline lookup yields CDR1 MNHEY and CDR2 SVGAGI. Trimming took 4 bases from V and 6 from J, leaving 10 bases between them. The CDR3 has 12 amino acids. In DNA form, the CDR3 reads TGTGCCAGCAGTTCCCAGACTAGCGAGCAGTACTTC. It codes for CASSSQTSEQYF.

The gene calls are TRBV18 and TRBJ1-2, with 7 bases fitting TRBD1. CDR3 length: 15 residues. The V segment lost 5 bases and the J segment 1 base; nucleotides outside the gene matches: 7. The germline CDR1 and CDR2 sequences are KGHSH and LQKENI. The CDR3 region is CASSSDREFNYGYTF. The CDR3 bases are TGTGCCAGCTCATCCGACAGGGAATTTAACTATGGCTACACCTTC. Combining the CDR3 with reference TRBV18 and TRBJ1-2 gives the whole variable domain NAGVMQNPRHLVRRRGQEARLRCSPMKGHSHVYWYRQLPEEGLKFMVYLQKENIIDESGMPKERFSAEFPKEGPSILRIQQVVRGDSAAYFCASSSDREFNYGYTFGSGTRLTVV.

The chain combines TRBV4-1 with TRBJ2-7; D not certain. CDR3 length equals 15 residues. The V gene's germline CDR1 is MGHRA and CDR2 YSYEKL. Trimming removed 1 base at V and 4 bases at J, with 14 bases between. The chain's CDR3 is CASSQGLISGYEQYF. For the CDR3, the DNA is TGCGCCAGCAGCCAAGGGCTCATCAGTGGGTACGAGCAGTACTTC.

V usage is TRBV9 and J usage is TRBJ2-3, with D tentatively TRBD1 or TRBD2 (5 bases each). V was pared by 5 bases and J by 2 bases, with 15 bases between. The CDR3 contains 15 residues. Germline values: CDR1 SGDLS, CDR2 YYNGEE. CDR3 sequence: CASSHLGAPTDTQYF. The CDR3 DNA is TGTGCCAGCAGTCATCTCGGGGCCCCCACAGATACGCAGTATTTT.

V gene TRBV29-1 combines with J gene TRBJ2-2, with D possibly TRBD2 on 6 matching bases. The V and J ends lost 4 bases and 6 bases respectively, with 12 bases between them. This CDR3 region has 13 residues. Germline V gene sequence: CDR1 SQVTM, CDR2 ANQGSEA. The CDR3 DNA reads TGCAGCGTTGGGACATCGGGAGCCGGGGAGCTGTTTTTT. It translates to CSVGTSGAGELFF.

The rearrangement uses TRBV27 and TRBJ1-3; D gene ambiguous. V lost 5 bases to trimming and J lost 2 bases, with 10 bases between them. The CDR3 consists of 14 residues. Germline loops: CDR1 MNHEY, CDR2 SMNVEV (reference sequence). The CDR3 bases are TGTGCCAGCAGTCCCACCGGACCTGGAAACACCATATATTTT. Protein product: CASSPTGPGNTIYF.